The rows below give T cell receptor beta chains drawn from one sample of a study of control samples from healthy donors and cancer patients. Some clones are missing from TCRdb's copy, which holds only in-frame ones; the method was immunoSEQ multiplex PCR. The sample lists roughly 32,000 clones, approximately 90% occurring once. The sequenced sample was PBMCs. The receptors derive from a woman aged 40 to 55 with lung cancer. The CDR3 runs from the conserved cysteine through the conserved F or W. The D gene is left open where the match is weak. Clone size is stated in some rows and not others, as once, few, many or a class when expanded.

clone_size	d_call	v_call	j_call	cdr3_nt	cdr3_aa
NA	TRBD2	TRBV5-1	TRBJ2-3	TGCGCCAGCAGCTCCCTGGGCGGGGGAGTCACAGATACGCAGTATTTT	CASSSLGGGVTDTQYF
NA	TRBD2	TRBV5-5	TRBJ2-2	TGTGCCAGCGGAAGGGAGGGCGCCACCGGGGAGCTGTTTTTT	CASGREGATGELFF
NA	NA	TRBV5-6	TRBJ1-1	TGTGCCAGCAGGGTCGGGGGCCCAAGCAGGAACACTGAAGCTTTCTTT	CASRVGGPSRNTEAFF
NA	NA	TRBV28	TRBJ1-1	TGTGCCAGCAGTTTAGGGACACAGAACACTGAAGCTTTCTTT	CASSLGTQNTEAFF
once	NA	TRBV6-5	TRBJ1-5	TGTGCCAGCAGTTACGACCAGGAATTCGGGAATCAGCCCCAGCATTTT	CASSYDQEFGNQPQHF
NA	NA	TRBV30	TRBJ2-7	TGTGCCGCCTTTGGGCCTCTTACACAGCAGTACTTC	CAAFGPLTQQYF
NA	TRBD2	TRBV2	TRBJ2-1	TGTGCCAGCAGTTCCCCTAGCGGGGGGATATACAATGAGCAGTTCTTC	CASSSPSGGIYNEQFF
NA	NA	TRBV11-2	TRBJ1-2	TGTGCCAGCAGCCCGGAGAGGACAGCATATGGCTACACCTTC	CASSPERTAYGYTF
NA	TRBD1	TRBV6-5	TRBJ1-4	TGTGCCAGCAGTTCGCTCAGACAGGGACAAAATGAAAAACTGTTTTTT	CASSSLRQGQNEKLFF
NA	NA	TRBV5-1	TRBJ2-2	TGCGCCAGCAAGAAGGCGCTGAACGGTAAATTCGGGGAGCTGTTTTTT	CASKKALNGKFGELFF
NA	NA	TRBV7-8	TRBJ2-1	TGTGCCAGCACCCCTAATAGGGGAGGAAATGAGCAGTTCTTC	CASTPNRGGNEQFF
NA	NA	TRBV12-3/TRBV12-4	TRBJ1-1	TGTGCCAGCAGTTATTCCCCCAGCACTGAAGCTTTCTTT	CASSYSPSTEAFF
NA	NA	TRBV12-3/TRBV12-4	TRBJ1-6	TGTGCCAGCAGTTTAACAGGAAATTCACCCCTCCACTTT	CASSLTGNSPLHF
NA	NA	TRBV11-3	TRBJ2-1	TGTGCCAGCAGCAACACAAGATCCTACAATGAGCAGTTCTTC	CASSNTRSYNEQFF
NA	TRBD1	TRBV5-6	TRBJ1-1	TGTGCCAGCAGCTTGGCACCCGGGACAGGGGGAAGGTACACTGAAGCTTTCTTT	CASSLAPGTGGRYTEAFF
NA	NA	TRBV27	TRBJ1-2	TGTGCCAGCAGTTTACGGGGAGGTGGTGGCTACACCTTC	CASSLRGGGGYTF
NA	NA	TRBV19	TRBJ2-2	TGTGCCAGTAGTATGACTGGGTTTAACACCGGGGAGCTGTTTTTT	CASSMTGFNTGELFF
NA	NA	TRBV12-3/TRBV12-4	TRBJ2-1	TGTGCCAGCAGTGGAGGGTACAATGAGCAGTTCTTC	CASSGGYNEQFF
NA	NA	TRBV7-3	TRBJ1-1	TGTGCCAGCAGCTCGACCAACACTGAAGCTTTCTTT	CASSSTNTEAFF
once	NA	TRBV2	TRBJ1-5	TGTGCCAGCAGTGAAGCGGTCATTTGGGGACAGCCCCAGCATTTT	CASSEAVIWGQPQHF
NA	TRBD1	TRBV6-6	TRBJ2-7	TGTGCCAGCAGTTATTCGACAGGGACGGGGGAGCAGTACTTC	CASSYSTGTGEQYF
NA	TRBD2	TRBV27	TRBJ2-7	TGTGCCAGCAGTTTATGGGGGGGATACGAGCAGTACTTC	CASSLWGGYEQYF
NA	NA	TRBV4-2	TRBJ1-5	TGTGCCAGCAGCCAGGAGAAGGGTCAGCCCCAGCATTTT	CASSQEKGQPQHF
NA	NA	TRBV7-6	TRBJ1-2	TGTGCCAGCAGTTTGGACCGTGGATTGTTCTATGGCTACACCTTC	CASSLDRGLFYGYTF
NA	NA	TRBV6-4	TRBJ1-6	TGTGCCAGCAGTGTAGGAGGGTTGAATTCACCCCTCCACTTT	CASSVGGLNSPLHF
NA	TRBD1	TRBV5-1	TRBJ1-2	TGCGCCAGCAGCTTGGCGGGACAGGCTCTTCTTGGCTACACCTTC	CASSLAGQALLGYTF
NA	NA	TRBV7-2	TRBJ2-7	TGTGCCAGCCCCTACGAGCAGTACTTC	CASPYEQYF
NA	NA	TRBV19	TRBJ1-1	TGTGCCAGCCATATTAGGTTCGGAGGCTTGGGGACTGAAGCTTTCTTT	CASHIRFGGLGTEAFF
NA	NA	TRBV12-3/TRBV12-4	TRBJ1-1	TGTGCCAGCACCAGAGGGGAGGCTGAAGCTTTCTTT	CASTRGEAEAFF
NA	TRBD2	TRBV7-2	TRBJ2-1	TGTGCCAGCAGCTTAGCCGGGGGGGCCGTTTACAATGAGCAGTTCTTC	CASSLAGGAVYNEQFF
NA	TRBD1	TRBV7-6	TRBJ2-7	TGTGCCAGCAGCCTCGTCCCGGGACAGGGAATCCCCCACGAGCAGTACTTC	CASSLVPGQGIPHEQYF